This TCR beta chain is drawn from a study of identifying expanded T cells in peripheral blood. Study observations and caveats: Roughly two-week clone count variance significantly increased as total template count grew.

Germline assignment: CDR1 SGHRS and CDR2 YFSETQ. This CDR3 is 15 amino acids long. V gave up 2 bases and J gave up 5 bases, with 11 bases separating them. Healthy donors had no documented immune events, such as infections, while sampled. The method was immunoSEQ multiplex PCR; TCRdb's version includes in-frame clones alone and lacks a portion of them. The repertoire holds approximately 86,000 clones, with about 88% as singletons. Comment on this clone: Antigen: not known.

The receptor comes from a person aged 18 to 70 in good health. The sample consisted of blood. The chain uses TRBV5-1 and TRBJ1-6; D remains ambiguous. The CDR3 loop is CASSFLTENNSPLHF. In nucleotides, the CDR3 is TGCGCCAGCAGCTTTCTCACAGAAAATAATTCACCCCTCCACTTT.